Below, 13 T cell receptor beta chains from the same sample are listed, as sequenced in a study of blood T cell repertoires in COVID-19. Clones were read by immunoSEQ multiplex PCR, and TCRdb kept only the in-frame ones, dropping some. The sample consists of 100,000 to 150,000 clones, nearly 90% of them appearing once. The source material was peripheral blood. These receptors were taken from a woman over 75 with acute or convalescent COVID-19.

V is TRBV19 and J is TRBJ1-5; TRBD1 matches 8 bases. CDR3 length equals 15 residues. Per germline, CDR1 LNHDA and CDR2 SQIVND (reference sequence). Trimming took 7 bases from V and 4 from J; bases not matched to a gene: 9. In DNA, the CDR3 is TGTGCCAGTAAGTCGCGGGGACAGGATAATCAGCCCCAGCATTTT. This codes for CASKSRGQDNQPQHF. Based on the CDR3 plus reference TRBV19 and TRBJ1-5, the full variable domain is DGGITQSPKYLFRKEGQNVTLSCEQNLNHDAMYWYRQDPGQGLRLIYYSQIVNDFQKGDIAEGYSVSREKKESFPLTVTSAQKNPTAFYLCASKSRGQDNQPQHFGDGTRLSIL.

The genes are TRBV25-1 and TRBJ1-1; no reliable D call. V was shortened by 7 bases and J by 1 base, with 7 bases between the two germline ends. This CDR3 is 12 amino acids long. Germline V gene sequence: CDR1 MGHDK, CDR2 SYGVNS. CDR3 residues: CASTARNTEAFF. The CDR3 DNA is TGTGCCAGCACTGCGCGGAACACTGAAGCTTTCTTT. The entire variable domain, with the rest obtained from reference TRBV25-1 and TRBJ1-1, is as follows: EADIYQTPRYLVIGTGKKITLECSQTMGHDKMYWYQQDPGMELHLIHYSYGVNSTEKGDLSSESTVSRIRTEHFPLTLESARPSHTSQYLCASTARNTEAFFGQGTRLTVV.

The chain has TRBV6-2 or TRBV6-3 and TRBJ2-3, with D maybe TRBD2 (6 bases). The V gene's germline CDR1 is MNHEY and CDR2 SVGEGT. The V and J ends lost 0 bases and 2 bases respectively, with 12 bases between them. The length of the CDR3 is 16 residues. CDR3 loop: CASSYSTSSYTDTQYF. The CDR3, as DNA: TGTGCCAGCAGTTACTCTACTAGCAGCTACACAGATACGCAGTATTTT.

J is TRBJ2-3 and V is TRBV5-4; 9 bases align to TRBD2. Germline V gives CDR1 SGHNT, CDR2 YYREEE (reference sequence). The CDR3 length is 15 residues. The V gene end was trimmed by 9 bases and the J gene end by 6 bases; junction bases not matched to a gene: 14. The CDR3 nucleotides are TGTGCCACCGGAGGGCAAGGCGGGGGGGCGGATACGCAGTATTTT. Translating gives CATGGQGGGADTQYF.

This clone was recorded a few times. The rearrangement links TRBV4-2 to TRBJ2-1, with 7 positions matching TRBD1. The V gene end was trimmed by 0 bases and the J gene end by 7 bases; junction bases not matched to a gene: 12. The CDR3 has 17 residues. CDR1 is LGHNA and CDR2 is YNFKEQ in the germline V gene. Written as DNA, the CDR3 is TGTGCCAGCAGCCAAGAAAGGCGACAGGGAAAAGGGAATGAGCAGTTCTTC. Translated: CASSQERRQGKGNEQFF.

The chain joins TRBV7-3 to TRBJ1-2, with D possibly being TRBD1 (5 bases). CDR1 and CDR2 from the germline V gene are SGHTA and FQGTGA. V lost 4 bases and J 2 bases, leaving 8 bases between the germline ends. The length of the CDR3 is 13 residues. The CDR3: CASSWGANYGYTF. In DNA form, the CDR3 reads TGTGCCAGCAGCTGGGGCGCCAACTATGGCTACACCTTC. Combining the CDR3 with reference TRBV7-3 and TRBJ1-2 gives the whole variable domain GAGVSQTPSNKVTEKGKYVELRCDPISGHTALYWYRQSLGQGPEFLIYFQGTGAADDSGLPNDRFFAVRPEGSVSTLKIQRTERGDSAVYLCASSWGANYGYTFGSGTRLTVV.

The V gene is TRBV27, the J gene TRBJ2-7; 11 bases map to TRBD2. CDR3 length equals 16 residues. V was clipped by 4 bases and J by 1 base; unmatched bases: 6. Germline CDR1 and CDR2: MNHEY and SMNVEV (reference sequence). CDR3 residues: CASSSYSGRGSYEQYF. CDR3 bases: TGTGCCAGCAGTTCATATAGCGGGAGGGGTTCCTACGAGCAGTACTTC.

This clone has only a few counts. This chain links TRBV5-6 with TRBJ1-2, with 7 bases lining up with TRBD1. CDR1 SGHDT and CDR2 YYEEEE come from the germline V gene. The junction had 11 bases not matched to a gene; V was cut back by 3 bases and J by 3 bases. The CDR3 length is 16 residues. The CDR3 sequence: CASSSRTRDRDYGYTF. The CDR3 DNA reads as TGTGCCAGCAGCTCGCGGACCCGGGACAGAGACTATGGCTACACCTTC. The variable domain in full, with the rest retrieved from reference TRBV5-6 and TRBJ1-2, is DAGVTQSPTHLIKTRGQQVTLRCSPKSGHDTVSWYQQALGQGPQFIFQYYEEEERQRGNFPDRFSGHQFPNYSSELNVNALLLGDSALYLCASSSRTRDRDYGYTFGSGTRLTVV.

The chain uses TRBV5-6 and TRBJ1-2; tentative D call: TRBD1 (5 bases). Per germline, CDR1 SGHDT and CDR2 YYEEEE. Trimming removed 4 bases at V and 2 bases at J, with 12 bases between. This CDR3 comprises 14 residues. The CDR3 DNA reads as TGTGCCAGCAGCCAGGGTCCGCCAAACTATGGCTACACCTTC. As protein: CASSQGPPNYGYTF.

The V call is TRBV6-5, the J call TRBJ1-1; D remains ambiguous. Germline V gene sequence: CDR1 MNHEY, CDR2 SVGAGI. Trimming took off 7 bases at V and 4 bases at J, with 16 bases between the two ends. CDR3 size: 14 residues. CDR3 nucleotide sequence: TGTGCCAGCACATCACCGCGGGGAGGCACTGAAGCTTTCTTT. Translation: CASTSPRGGTEAFF.

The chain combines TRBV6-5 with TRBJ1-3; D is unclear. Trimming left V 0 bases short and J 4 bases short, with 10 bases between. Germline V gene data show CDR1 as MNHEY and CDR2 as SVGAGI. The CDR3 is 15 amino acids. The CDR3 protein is CASSYSSGMGNTIYF. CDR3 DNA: TGTGCCAGCAGTTACTCATCGGGTATGGGAAACACCATATATTTT.

CDR3 DNA: TGTGCCAGCAGTGAAATGTTGACTAACCAAGAGACCCAGTACTTC. The encoded protein is CASSEMLTNQETQYF. This rearrangement joins TRBV6-1 to TRBJ2-5; TRBD2 might be the D (5 bases). From germline, CDR1 is MNHNS and CDR2 SASEGT. The CDR3 extends over 15 amino acids. The V end lost 2 bases, the J end lost 0 bases, and 10 bases lay between the germline ends.

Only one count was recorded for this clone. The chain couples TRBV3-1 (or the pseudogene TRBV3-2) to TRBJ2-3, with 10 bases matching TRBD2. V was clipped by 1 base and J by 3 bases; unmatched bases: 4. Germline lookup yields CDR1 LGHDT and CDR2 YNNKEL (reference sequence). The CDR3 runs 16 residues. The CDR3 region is CASSQGWTSGTDTQYF. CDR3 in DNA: TGTGCCAGCAGCCAAGGATGGACTAGCGGTACAGATACGCAGTATTTT.